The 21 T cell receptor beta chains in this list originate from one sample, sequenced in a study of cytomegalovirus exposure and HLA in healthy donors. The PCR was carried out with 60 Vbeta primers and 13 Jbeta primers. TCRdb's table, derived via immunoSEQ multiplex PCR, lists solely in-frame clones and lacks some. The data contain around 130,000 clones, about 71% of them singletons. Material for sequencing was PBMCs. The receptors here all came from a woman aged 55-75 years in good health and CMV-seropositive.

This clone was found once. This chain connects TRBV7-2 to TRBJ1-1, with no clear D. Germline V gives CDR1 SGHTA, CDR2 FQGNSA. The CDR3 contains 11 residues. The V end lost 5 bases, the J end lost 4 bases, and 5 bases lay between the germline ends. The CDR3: CASSRVTEAFF. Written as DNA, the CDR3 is TGTGCCAGCAGCCGCGTCACTGAAGCTTTCTTT.

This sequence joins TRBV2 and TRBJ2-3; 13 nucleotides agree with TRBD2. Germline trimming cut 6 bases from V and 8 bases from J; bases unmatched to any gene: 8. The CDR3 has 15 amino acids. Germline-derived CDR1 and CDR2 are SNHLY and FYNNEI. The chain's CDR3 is CASSPTSGGAGTQYF. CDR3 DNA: TGTGCCAGCAGCCCTACTAGCGGGGGGGCGGGTACGCAGTATTTT.

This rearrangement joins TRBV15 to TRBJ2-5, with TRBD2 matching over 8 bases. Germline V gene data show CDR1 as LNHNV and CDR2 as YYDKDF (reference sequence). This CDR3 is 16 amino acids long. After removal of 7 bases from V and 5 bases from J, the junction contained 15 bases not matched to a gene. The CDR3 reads CATTGGPPGGQETQYF. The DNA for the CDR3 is TGTGCCACCACGGGGGGGCCTCCCGGGGGCCAGGAGACCCAGTACTTC.

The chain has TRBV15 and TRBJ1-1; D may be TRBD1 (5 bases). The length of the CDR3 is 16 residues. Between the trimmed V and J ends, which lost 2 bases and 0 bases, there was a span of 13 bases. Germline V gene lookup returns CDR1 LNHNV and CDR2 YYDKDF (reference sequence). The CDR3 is CATSRTRGPMNTEAFF. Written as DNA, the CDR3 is TGTGCCACCAGCAGAACAAGGGGTCCCATGAACACTGAAGCTTTCTTT.

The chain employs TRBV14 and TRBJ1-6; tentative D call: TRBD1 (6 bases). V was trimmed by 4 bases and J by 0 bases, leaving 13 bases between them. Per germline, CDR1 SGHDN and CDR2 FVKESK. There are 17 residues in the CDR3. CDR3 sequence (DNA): TGTGCCAGCAGCCTTCGGAAGGACAGCTCCTATAATTCACCCCTCCACTTT. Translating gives CASSLRKDSSYNSPLHF.

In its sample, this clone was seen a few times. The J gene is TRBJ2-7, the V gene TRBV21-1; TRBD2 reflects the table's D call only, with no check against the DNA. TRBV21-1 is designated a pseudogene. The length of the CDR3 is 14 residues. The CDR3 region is CASSGLGPPGEQYF. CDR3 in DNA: TGTGCCAGCAGCGGCCTGGGTCCTCCGGGCGAGCAGTACTTC.

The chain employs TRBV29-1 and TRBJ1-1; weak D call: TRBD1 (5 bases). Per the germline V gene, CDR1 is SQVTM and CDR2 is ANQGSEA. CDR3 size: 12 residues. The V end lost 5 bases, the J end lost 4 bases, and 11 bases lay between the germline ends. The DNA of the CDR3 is TGCAGCGTTCGACAGTCCGGCACTGAAGCTTTCTTT. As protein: CSVRQSGTEAFF.

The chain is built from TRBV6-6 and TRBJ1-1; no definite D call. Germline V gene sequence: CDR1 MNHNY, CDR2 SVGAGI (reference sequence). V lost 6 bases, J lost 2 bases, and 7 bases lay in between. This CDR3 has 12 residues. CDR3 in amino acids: CASREGNTEAFF. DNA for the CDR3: TGTGCCAGCAGGGAGGGCAACACTGAAGCTTTCTTT.

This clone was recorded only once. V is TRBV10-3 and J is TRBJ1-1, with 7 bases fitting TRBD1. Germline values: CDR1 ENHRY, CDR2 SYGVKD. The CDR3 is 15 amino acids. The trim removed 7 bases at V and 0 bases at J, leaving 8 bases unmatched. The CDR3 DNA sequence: TGTGCCATCACCTCGACAGGGAACATGAACACTGAAGCTTTCTTT. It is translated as CAITSTGNMNTEAFF.

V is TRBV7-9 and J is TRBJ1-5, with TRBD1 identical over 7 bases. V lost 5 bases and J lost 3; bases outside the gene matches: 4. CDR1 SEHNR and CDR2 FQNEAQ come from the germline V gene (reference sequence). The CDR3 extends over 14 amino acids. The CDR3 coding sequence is TGTGCCAGCAGCCCTACAGGGGACAATCAGCCCCAGCATTTT. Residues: CASSPTGDNQPQHF.

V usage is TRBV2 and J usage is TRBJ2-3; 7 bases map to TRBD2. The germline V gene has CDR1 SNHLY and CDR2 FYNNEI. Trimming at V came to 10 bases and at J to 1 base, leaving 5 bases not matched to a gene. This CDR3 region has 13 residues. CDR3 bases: TGTGCCACCCCGGGGGGTGGCACAGATACGCAGTATTTT. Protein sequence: CATPGGGTDTQYF.

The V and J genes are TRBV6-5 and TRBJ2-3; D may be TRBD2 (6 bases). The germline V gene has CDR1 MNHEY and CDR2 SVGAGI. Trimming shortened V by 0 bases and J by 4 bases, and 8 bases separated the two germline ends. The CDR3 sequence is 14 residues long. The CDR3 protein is CASSYSGSPDTQYF. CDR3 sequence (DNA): TGTGCCAGCAGTTACTCCGGGAGCCCAGATACGCAGTATTTT.

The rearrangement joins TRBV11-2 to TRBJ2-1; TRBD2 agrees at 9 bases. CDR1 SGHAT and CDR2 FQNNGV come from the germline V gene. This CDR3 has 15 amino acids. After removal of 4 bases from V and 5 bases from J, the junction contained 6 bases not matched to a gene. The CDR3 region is CASSSYLAGNNEQFF. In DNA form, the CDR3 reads TGTGCCAGCAGCTCGTATCTAGCGGGGAACAATGAGCAGTTCTTC.

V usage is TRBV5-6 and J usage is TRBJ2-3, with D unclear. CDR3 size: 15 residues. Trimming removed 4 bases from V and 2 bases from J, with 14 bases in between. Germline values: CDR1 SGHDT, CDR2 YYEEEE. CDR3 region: CASSPTGFSTDTQYF. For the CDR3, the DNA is TGTGCCAGCAGCCCGACTGGGTTTTCCACAGATACGCAGTATTTT.

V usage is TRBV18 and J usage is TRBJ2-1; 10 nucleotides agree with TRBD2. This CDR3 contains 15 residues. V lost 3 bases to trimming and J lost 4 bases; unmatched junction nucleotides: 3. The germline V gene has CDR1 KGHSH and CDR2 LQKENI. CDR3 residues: CASSPASGGYNEQFF. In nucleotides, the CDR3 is TGTGCCAGCTCACCGGCTAGCGGGGGATACAATGAGCAGTTCTTC.

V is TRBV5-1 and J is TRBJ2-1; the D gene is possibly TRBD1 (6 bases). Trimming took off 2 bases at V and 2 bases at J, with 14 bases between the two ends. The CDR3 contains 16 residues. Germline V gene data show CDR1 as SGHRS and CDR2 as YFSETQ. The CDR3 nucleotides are TGCGCCAGCAGCTTATACCGGGACAAGCCCTACAATGAGCAGTTCTTC. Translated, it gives CASSLYRDKPYNEQFF.

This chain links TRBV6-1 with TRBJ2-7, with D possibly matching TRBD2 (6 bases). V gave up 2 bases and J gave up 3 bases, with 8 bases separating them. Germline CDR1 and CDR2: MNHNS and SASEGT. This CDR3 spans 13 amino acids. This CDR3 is CASSEMGGYEQYF. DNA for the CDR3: TGTGCCAGCAGTGAAATGGGGGGCTACGAGCAGTACTTC.

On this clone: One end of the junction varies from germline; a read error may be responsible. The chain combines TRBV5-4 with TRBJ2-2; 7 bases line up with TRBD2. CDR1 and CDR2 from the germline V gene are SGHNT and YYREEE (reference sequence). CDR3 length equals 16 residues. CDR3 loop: CASSLTGRGRDGELSF. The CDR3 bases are TGTGCCAGCAGCTTGACCGGGCGGGGGAGGGACGGGGAGCTGTCTTTT.

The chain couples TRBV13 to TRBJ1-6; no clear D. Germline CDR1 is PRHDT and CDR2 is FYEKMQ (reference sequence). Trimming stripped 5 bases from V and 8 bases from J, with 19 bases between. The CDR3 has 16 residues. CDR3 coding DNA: TGTGCCAGCAGCCCGGTGCGCCGTGCATTGGATTCACCCCTCCACTTT. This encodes CASSPVRRALDSPLHF.

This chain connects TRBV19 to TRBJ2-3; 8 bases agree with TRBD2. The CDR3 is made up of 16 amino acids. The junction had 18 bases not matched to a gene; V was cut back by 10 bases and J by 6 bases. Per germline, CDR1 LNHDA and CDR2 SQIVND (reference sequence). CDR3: CATPLGGGGHRDTQYF. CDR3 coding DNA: TGTGCCACTCCCCTCGGGGGCGGGGGGCACCGTGATACGCAGTATTTT.

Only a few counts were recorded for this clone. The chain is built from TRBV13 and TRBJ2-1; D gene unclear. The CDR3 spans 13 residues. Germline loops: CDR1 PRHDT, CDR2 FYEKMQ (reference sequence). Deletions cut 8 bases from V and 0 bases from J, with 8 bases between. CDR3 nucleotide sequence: TGTGCCAGCCCGCCTAGCTCCTACAATGAGCAGTTCTTC. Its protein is CASPPSSYNEQFF.